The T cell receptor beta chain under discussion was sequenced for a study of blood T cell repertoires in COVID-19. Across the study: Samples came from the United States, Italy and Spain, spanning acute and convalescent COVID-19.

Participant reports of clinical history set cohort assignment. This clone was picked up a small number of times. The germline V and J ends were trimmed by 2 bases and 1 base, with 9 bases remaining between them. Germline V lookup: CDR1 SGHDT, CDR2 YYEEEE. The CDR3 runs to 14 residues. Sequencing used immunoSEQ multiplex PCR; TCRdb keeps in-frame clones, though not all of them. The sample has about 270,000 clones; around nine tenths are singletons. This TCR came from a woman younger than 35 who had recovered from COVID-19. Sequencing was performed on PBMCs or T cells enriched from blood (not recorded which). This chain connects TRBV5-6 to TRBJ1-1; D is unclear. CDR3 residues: CASSFTSANTEAFF. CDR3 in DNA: TGTGCCAGCAGCTTCACCAGTGCGAACACTGAAGCTTTCTTT.